One sample yielded the 17 T cell receptor beta chains listed below, sequenced in a study of T cells in Graves' hyperthyroidism and ophthalmopathy. Amplification of TCR beta CDR3 regions used RNA as the template. The HTBI primer set was used in a first-round RT-PCR of the TCR CDR3. One entry per CDR3 protein, called by TCRdb with MiXCR from the multiplex PCR reads. The table records some 620,000 distinct CDR3 sequences, 15% to 20% of them present only once. Sequencing was performed on blood. These receptors all come from a woman in her twenties or thirties with Graves' hyperthyroidism.

The chain couples TRBV5-6 to TRBJ2-7; TRBD1 aligns across 7 bases. The V gene's germline CDR1 is SGHDT and CDR2 YYEEEE. CDR3 size: 16 residues. V gave up 3 bases and J gave up 3 bases; unmatched junction bases: 12. The CDR3 DNA follows: TGTGCCAGCAGCTCAGGGGACAGTGTGACCCTCTACGAGCAGTACTTC. It specifies CASSSGDSVTLYEQYF.

This rearrangement joins TRBV27 to TRBJ1-1; D remains ambiguous. Germline-derived CDR1 and CDR2 are MNHEY and SMNVEV (reference sequence). Deletions cut 5 bases from V and 5 bases from J, with 12 bases between. The CDR3 is made up of 13 amino acids. DNA for the CDR3: TGTGCCAGCAGTCCTCCTGGACCGACTGAAGCTTTCTTT. Encoded protein: CASSPPGPTEAFF.

This clonotype was found a few times. V gene TRBV6-2 or TRBV6-3 combines with J gene TRBJ1-3; no definite D call. Trimming stripped 2 bases from V and 1 base from J, with 9 bases between. This CDR3 has 15 amino acids. Looked up from germline, CDR1 is MNHEY and CDR2 is SVGEGT. The CDR3: CASSYDAVSGNTIYF. CDR3 coding DNA: TGTGCCAGCAGTTACGATGCCGTATCTGGAAACACCATATATTTT.

The table lists this clonotype with a few counts. V and J are TRBV5-1 and TRBJ2-5, with D maybe TRBD1 (6 bases). The CDR3 runs 17 residues. From germline, CDR1 is SGHRS and CDR2 YFSETQ. Trimming took 4 bases from V and 4 from J, leaving 23 bases between them. The CDR3 spells CASSIVTTGTNLETQYF. In DNA, the CDR3 is TGCGCCAGCAGCATCGTTACTACAGGGACCAACCTAGAGACCCAGTACTTC.

The chain has TRBV9 and TRBJ1-6, with 8 bases fitting TRBD1. The V gene end was trimmed by 4 bases and the J gene end by 7 bases; junction bases not matched to a gene: 10. The V gene's germline CDR1 is SGDLS and CDR2 YYNGEE. This CDR3 region has 16 residues. CDR3 loop: CASSSNLDRGNSPLHF. DNA for the CDR3: TGTGCCAGCAGCAGTAATCTTGACAGGGGAAATTCACCCCTCCACTTT.

The rearrangement uses TRBV4-2 and TRBJ1-2; no clear D. The V gene lost 0 bases and the J gene lost 1 base, with 6 bases spanning the gap. The CDR3 extends over 14 amino acids. Per the germline V gene, CDR1 is LGHNA and CDR2 is YNFKEQ. As DNA, the CDR3 is TGTGCCAGCAGCCAAGAGGTTGGTAACTATGGCTACACCTTC. Its protein product is CASSQEVGNYGYTF.

The chain carries TRBV20-1 and TRBJ1-2, with 7 bases fitting TRBD1. The germline gives CDR1 DFQATT, CDR2 SNEGSKA (reference sequence). CDR3 length equals 14 residues. The V gene end was trimmed by 0 bases and the J gene end by 2 bases; junction bases not matched to a gene: 3. CDR3 amino acids: CSARDWDRNYGYTF. DNA for the CDR3: TGCAGTGCTAGAGATTGGGACAGAAACTATGGCTACACCTTC.

This chain uses TRBV18 with TRBJ2-7; D might be TRBD2 (5 bases). V was cut by 4 bases and J by 2 bases, with 15 bases left in between. The CDR3 is 15 amino acids. Germline V gives CDR1 KGHSH, CDR2 LQKENI. The CDR3 loop is CASSLIPGIAYEQYF. The DNA of the CDR3 is TGTGCCAGCTCACTTATCCCCGGGATCGCCTACGAGCAGTACTTC.

The chain uses TRBV4-1 and TRBJ2-7, with D perhaps matching TRBD2 (5 bases). Germline values: CDR1 MGHRA, CDR2 YSYEKL. The CDR3 sequence is 14 residues long. Trimming removed 5 bases from V and 1 base from J, with 12 bases in between. The CDR3: CASSILDQSYEQYF. CDR3 sequence (DNA): TGCGCCAGCAGCATACTAGACCAGTCCTACGAGCAGTACTTC.

This clonotype was seen at least ten times. At one end, the junction sequence differs from germline, possibly due to a read error. The chain has TRBV28 and TRBJ2-3; 10 bases align to TRBD2. The germline V gene encodes CDR1 MDHEN and CDR2 SYDVKM. The CDR3 length is 16 residues. CDR3 protein: CASSLPPSGSTDTQYF. CDR3 coding DNA: TGTGCCAGCAGCTTACCCCCTAGCGGGAGCACGGATACGCAGTATTTT.

This clonotype was seen a handful of times. The gene calls are TRBV7-3 and TRBJ1-1, with 10 bases matching TRBD1. J gave up 1 base and V 5 bases, and 7 bases lay outside the gene matches. The germline V gene has CDR1 SGHTA and CDR2 FQGTGA. The CDR3 is made up of 16 amino acids. CDR3 nucleotide sequence: TGTGCCAGCAGCCGGACAGGGGGTTACGGGAACACTGAAGCTTTCTTT. Its protein is CASSRTGGYGNTEAFF.

Written as DNA, the CDR3 is TGCAGTGCTAGAGGGAGGGCCTCAGATACGCAGTATTTT. Protein: CSARGRASDTQYF. This chain connects TRBV20-1 to TRBJ2-3; perhaps TRBD2 as D (6 bases). The CDR3 is 13 amino acids. Germline values: CDR1 DFQATT, CDR2 SNEGSKA (reference sequence). V was cut by 1 base and J by 4 bases, with 9 bases left in between.

This clonotype was seen a few times. The chain employs TRBV6-1 and TRBJ1-2, with D unresolved. Germline V gene lookup returns CDR1 MNHNS and CDR2 SASEGT. V was shortened by 8 bases and J by 5 bases, with 9 bases between the two germline ends. This CDR3 region has 11 residues. The CDR3 is CASHTEYGYTF. CDR3 DNA: TGTGCCAGCCATACGGAGTATGGCTACACCTTC.

This chain links TRBV3-1 with TRBJ1-1, with no clear D. V shed 7 bases and J shed 3 bases, with 12 bases lying between them. This CDR3 has 13 amino acids. Germline V gives CDR1 LGHDT, CDR2 YNNKEL (reference sequence). The CDR3 region is CASTLGIDTEAFF. CDR3 DNA sequence: TGTGCCAGCACCCTCGGGATCGACACTGAAGCTTTCTTT.

The V and J genes are TRBV27 and TRBJ2-7; D gene ambiguous. V lost 2 bases, J lost 3 bases, and 8 bases lay in between. CDR3 size: 13 residues. In germline, CDR1 is MNHEY, CDR2 SMNVEV (reference sequence). For the CDR3, the DNA is TGTGCCAGCAGTTTAACAGAATACTACGAGCAGTACTTC. It translates to CASSLTEYYEQYF.

This clonotype was seen ten or more times. This chain uses TRBV12-3 or TRBV12-4 with TRBJ2-2; D remains ambiguous. V was cut by 6 bases and J by 3 bases, with 14 bases left in between. The CDR3 is 15 residues long. The CDR3 DNA reads as TGTGCCAGCAGACCTTTAAGAAGGGACACCGGGGAGCTGTTTTTT. It translates to CASRPLRRDTGELFF.

This clonotype was found many times. The chain uses TRBV27 and TRBJ2-1; 15 positions agree with TRBD2. CDR1 and CDR2 from the germline V gene are MNHEY and SMNVEV (reference sequence). CDR3 size: 16 residues. Trimming at V came to 5 bases and at J to 8 bases, leaving 7 bases not matched to a gene. The CDR3 bases are TGTGCCAGCAGTGAACTGGGACTAGCGGGAGGCGATGAGCAGTTCTTC. It yields the protein CASSELGLAGGDEQFF.